What follows describes a single T cell receptor (beta chain). No antigen is known for it. Clones were read by immunoSEQ multiplex PCR, and TCRdb kept only the in-frame ones, dropping some. Of fewer than 110,000 clones in the sample, just over 90% were seen once. This sample is drawn from a study of T cell responses to AZD1222 COVID-19 vaccine. Points from the study as a whole: Donors skewed white British and female; clonal diversity was possibly underestimated. The peak T cell response came first, and repertoires were sampled only after it. Seropositive AZD1222 recipients at baseline numbered only 6 or 7.

The V gene lost 4 bases and the J gene lost 6 bases, with 10 bases spanning the gap. This CDR3 region has 13 residues. CDR1 and CDR2 (germline): KGHSH, LQKENI. The receptor was isolated from an adult who received the AZD1222 COVID-19 vaccine. This specimen consisted of peripheral blood, obtained 28 days after the second AZD1222 dose. J is TRBJ2-1 and V is TRBV18; tentatively, D is TRBD2 (5 bases). The chain's CDR3 is CASSLFEGNEQFF. The CDR3 bases are TGTGCCAGCTCACTTTTCGAGGGCAATGAGCAGTTCTTC.